Listed below are T cell receptor beta chains from one sample, sequenced in a study of immune cell composition in non-small cell lung cancer. Here immunoSEQ multiplex PCR was the method, and the copy in TCRdb shows in-frame clones only, minus some. The sample lists under 3,500 clones, over 70% seen once, with 25% in the top ten. Sequencing was performed on non-adjacent lung tissue. These receptors originate from a human donor with non-small cell lung cancer. Each CDR3 is given with its conserved first and last residue. Each record gives: J gene, clone size, D gene, V gene, CDR3 DNA, CDR3 protein. A D gene is named only where the DNA matches it firmly. The size entry is marked missing in some rows and otherwise reads once, few, many or a size class.

TRBJ2-1,.,TRBD2,TRBV6-1,TGTGCCAGCAGTGACATAGCGGGGGGGGGATATGAGCAGTTCTTC,CASSDIAGGGYEQFF
TRBJ2-7,.,.,TRBV2,TGTGCCAGCAGCTTAACGCGAGCCTACGAGCAGTACTTC,CASSLTRAYEQYF
TRBJ2-1,.,TRBD2,TRBV7-9,TGTGCCAGCAGCTTAGTGGCGGGGGGTACTTACAATGAGCAGTTCTTC,CASSLVAGGTYNEQFF
TRBJ2-1,.,.,TRBV15,TGTGCCACCAGCCACGGGAGCTCCTACAATGAGCAGTTCTTC,CATSHGSSYNEQFF
TRBJ1-2,few,TRBD1,TRBV30,TGTGCCTGGACTCCGGGACAGGGGGACTATGGCTACACCTTC,CAWTPGQGDYGYTF
TRBJ1-1,.,TRBD1,TRBV6-1,TGTGCCAGCAGTGGCGGGACAGGGGGCGTTTTGGGGAACACTGAAGCTTTCTTT,CASSGGTGGVLGNTEAFF
TRBJ2-4,.,.,TRBV4-1,TGCGCCAGCAGCTTTCAAGCGGCAGGGGTCCGAGTGTGGGATCAGTACTTC,CASSFQAAGVRVWDQYF
TRBJ1-2,.,TRBD1,TRBV30,TGTGCCTTTTCGACAGGGTACTATGGCTACACCTTC,CAFSTGYYGYTF
TRBJ2-6,.,TRBD1,TRBV10-3,TGTGCCACCGACCCGGGACAGGGGGGCTCTGGGGCCAACGTCCTGACTTTC,CATDPGQGGSGANVLTF
TRBJ2-7,few,TRBD1,TRBV14,TGTGCCAGCAGCGAAATAGGGGGCAACGACGAGCAGTACTTC,CASSEIGGNDEQYF
TRBJ2-2,.,.,TRBV7-8,TGTGCCAGCAGCCCCAAACGGACAGGGGAGCTGTTTTTT,CASSPKRTGELFF
TRBJ1-1,.,.,TRBV7-2,TGTGCCAGCAGCAAAGAGGGGGGGGCCTACTCTGAAGCTTTCTTT,CASSKEGGAYSEAFF
TRBJ2-2,.,.,TRBV9,TGTGCCAGCAGCGTAGGAGGGTCCGGGGAGCTGTTTTTT,CASSVGGSGELFF
TRBJ1-1,.,TRBD1,TRBV4-2,TGTGCCAGCAGCCAGGAACCCCAGGGGGGAACCATGAACACTGAAGCTTTCTTT,CASSQEPQGGTMNTEAFF
TRBJ2-1,.,.,TRBV15,TGTGCCACCAGCAGAGACGCAGAATCTTACAATGAGCAGTTCTTC,CATSRDAESYNEQFF
TRBJ1-2,.,.,TRBV18,TGTGCCAGCTCACCGCCAGGTGTCGTCTTCGGCTACACCTTC,CASSPPGVVFGYTF
TRBJ2-5,.,.,TRBV30,TGTGCCTGGACTGTGGGAGGACCAGAGACCCAGTACTTC,CAWTVGGPETQYF
TRBJ1-1,few,TRBD1,TRBV30,TGTGCCTGGAGTCCCTCGGACCGGGACAGGGACACTGAAGCTTTCTTT,CAWSPSDRDRDTEAFF
TRBJ2-6,few,.,TRBV11-2,TGTGCCAGCAGCCACCACCCTGAGAGATTCTCTGGGGCCAACGTCCTGACTTTC,CASSHHPERFSGANVLTF
TRBJ2-7,.,.,TRBV7-9,TGTGCCAGCAGCCCACCTGGACTGAATTCCGAGCAGTACTTC,CASSPPGLNSEQYF
TRBJ1-2,few,.,TRBV4-1,TGCGCCAGCAGCCAACAGGTCAGGGGACGAGTCTCGGGTGGCTACACCTTC,CASSQQVRGRVSGGYTF
TRBJ1-5,.,TRBD1,TRBV19,TGTGCCAGTAAAAAAGACAGGGATCTTAGCAATCAGCCCCAGCATTTT,CASKKDRDLSNQPQHF
TRBJ1-2,.,.,TRBV11-2,TGTGCCAGCAGCCCGGTCGGGCGGCTCCAGGGGAACTATGGCTACACCTTC,CASSPVGRLQGNYGYTF
TRBJ1-2,.,.,TRBV13,TGTGCCAGCACCGGAGGTGGAGGGTACTATGGCTACACCTTC,CASTGGGGYYGYTF
TRBJ1-1,.,.,TRBV11-3,TGTGCCAGCAGCTTAGGCAGGGGGAACACTGAAGCTTTCTTT,CASSLGRGNTEAFF
TRBJ2-3,.,TRBD2,TRBV15,TGTGCCACCAGCAGACGTTCGGGACTAGGCACAGATACGCAGTATTTT,CATSRRSGLGTDTQYF
TRBJ1-2,.,.,TRBV5-6,TGTGCCAGCTTCTGGAGGGGAAACCATGGCTACACCTTC,CASFWRGNHGYTF
TRBJ1-4,.,TRBD1,TRBV4-1,TGCGCCAGCAGCCGCTCCGGGACAGGGTCTAATGAAAAACTGTTTTTT,CASSRSGTGSNEKLFF
TRBJ2-7,.,TRBD1,TRBV6-1,TGTGCCAGCAGTGAAGGGACAGGGGGCTACGAGCAGTACTTC,CASSEGTGGYEQYF
TRBJ2-1,.,TRBD2,TRBV6-6,TGTGCCAGCAGCCCTAGCGGGGGGAAAAATGAGCAGTTCTTC,CASSPSGGKNEQFF
TRBJ1-5,.,.,TRBV2,TGTGCCAGCAGTGAAAGGGGGGGACCGTATGGCAATCAGCCCCAGCATTTT,CASSERGGPYGNQPQHF
TRBJ2-1,.,TRBD2,TRBV6-5,TGTGCCAGCAGTTACCCCGGGGGGGAGAATGAGCAGTTCTTC,CASSYPGGENEQFF
TRBJ2-6,.,.,TRBV19,TGTGCCAGTAGAAGGACAGCCCCCAGCTCTGGGGCCAACGTCCTGACTTTC,CASRRTAPSSGANVLTF
TRBJ1-1,.,TRBD1,TRBV4-3,TGCGCCAGCAGCCAAGTCCGACAGGGGCTTGAAGCTTTCTTT,CASSQVRQGLEAFF
TRBJ2-1,.,TRBD1,TRBV19,TGTGCCAGTAGGTTAGACAGGGCAGAGCAGTTCTTC,CASRLDRAEQFF
TRBJ2-1,.,TRBD2,TRBV13,TGTGCCAGCAGCTTAGCGGGAGGGCCACAGATTTATGAGCAGTTCTTC,CASSLAGGPQIYEQFF
TRBJ2-7,few,.,TRBV11-3,TGTGCCAGCAGCTTATACATAGCATACGAGCAGTACTTC,CASSLYIAYEQYF
TRBJ2-2,.,TRBD1,TRBV19,TGTGCCAGTACCATGGACAGGCCGGGCACCGGGGAGCTGTTTTTT,CASTMDRPGTGELFF
TRBJ1-1,.,.,TRBV30,TGTGCCTGGAGCCTTCGCCCTATGAACACTGAAGCTTTCTTT,CAWSLRPMNTEAFF
TRBJ2-1,.,TRBD1,TRBV11-2,TGTGCCAGCAGCTTAGACGGACAGGGTGGAAATGAGCAGTTCTTC,CASSLDGQGGNEQFF
TRBJ2-2,.,.,TRBV11-3,TGTGCCAGCAGCTTACTTCAGGGAAACACCGGGGAGCTGTTTTTT,CASSLLQGNTGELFF
TRBJ2-3,.,TRBD1,TRBV6-1,TGTGCCAGCAGTGGGACGACAGGGAGTGTAGATACGCAGTATTTT,CASSGTTGSVDTQYF